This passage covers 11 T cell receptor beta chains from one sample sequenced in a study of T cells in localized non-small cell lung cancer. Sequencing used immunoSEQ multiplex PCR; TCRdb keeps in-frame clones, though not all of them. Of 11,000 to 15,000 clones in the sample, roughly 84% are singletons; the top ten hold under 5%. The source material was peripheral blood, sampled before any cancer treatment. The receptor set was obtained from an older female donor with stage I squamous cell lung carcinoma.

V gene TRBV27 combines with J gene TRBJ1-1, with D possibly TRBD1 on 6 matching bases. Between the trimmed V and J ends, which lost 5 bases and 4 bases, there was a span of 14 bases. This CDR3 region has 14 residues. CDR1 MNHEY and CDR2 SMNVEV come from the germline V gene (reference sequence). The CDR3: CASSPLGQTTEAFF. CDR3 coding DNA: TGTGCCAGCAGTCCATTGGGACAAACCACTGAAGCTTTCTTT.

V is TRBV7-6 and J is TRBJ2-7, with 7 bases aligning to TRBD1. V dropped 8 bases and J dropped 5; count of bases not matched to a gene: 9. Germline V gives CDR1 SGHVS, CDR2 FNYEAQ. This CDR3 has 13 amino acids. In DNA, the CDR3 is TGTGCCAGCCGCGGAAGGGGGCTTAACGAGCAGTACTTC. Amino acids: CASRGRGLNEQYF.

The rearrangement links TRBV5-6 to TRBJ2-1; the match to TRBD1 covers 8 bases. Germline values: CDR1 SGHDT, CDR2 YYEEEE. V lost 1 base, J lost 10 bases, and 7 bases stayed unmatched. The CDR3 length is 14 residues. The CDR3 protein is CASSLFGQGWEQFF. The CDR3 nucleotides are TGTGCCAGCAGCTTGTTTGGACAGGGATGGGAGCAGTTCTTC.

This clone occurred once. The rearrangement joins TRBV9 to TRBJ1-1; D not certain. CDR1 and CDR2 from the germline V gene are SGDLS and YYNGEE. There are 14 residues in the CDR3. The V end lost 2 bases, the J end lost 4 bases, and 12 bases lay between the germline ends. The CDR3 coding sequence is TGTGCCAGCAGCGTGGAGAGGGCAAGCACTGAAGCTTTCTTT. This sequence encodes CASSVERASTEAFF.

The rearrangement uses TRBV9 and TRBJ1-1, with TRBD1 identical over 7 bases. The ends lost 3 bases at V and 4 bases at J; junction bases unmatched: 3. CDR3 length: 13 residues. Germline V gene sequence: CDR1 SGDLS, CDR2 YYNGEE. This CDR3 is CASSARTGTEAFF. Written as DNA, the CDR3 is TGTGCCAGCAGCGCGAGGACAGGCACTGAAGCTTTCTTT.

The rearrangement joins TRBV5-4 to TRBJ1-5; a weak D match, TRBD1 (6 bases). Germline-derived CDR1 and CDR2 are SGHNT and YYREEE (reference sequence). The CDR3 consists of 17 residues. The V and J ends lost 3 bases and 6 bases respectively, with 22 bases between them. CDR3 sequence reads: CASSSFTGSSVPQPQHF. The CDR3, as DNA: TGTGCCAGCAGCTCGTTCACAGGGTCGTCGGTTCCTCAGCCCCAGCATTTT.

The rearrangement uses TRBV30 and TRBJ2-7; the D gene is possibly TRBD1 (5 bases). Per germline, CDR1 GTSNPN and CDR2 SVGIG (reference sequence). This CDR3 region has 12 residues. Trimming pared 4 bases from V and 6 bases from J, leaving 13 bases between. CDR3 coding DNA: TGTGCCTGGATGGGGCGAGCCGGCGAGCAGTACTTC. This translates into CAWMGRAGEQYF.

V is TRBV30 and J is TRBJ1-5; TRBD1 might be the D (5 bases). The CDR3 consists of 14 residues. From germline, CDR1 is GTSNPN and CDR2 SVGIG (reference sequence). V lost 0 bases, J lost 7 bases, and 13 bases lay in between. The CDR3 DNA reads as TGTGCCTGGAGTGTAGGGCAGGGAGGCCAGCCCCAGCATTTT. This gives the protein CAWSVGQGGQPQHF.

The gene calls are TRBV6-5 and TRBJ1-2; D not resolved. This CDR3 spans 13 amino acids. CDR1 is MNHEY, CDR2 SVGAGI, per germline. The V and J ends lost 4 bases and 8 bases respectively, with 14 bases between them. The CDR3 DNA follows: TGTGCCAGCAGTTCAAACGGACGTGGGGGCTACACCTTC. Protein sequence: CASSSNGRGGYTF.

The CDR3 protein is CASSLRHSTDTQYF. The CDR3 DNA reads TGTGCCAGCAGTCTAAGACACAGCACAGATACGCAGTATTTT. The V call is TRBV27, the J call TRBJ2-3; no clear D gene. This CDR3 is built from 14 residues. Trimming removed 5 bases from V and 0 bases from J, with 9 bases in between. Germline V gene lookup returns CDR1 MNHEY and CDR2 SMNVEV (reference sequence).

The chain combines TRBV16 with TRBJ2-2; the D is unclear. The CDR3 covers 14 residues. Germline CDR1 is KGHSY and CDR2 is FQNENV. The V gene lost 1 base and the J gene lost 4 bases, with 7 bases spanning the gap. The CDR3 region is CASSQLQVTGELFF. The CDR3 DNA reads TGTGCCAGCAGCCAATTACAAGTCACCGGGGAGCTGTTTTTT.